This T cell receptor beta chain was recorded in a study of response to subunit inactivated influenza vaccine. Study-wide results and caveats: Authors suggested each seasonal flu vaccination may recruit only limited numbers of new T cells.

TCRdb used MiXCR to reprocess the RT-PCR reads, holding one entry per CDR3 protein. The sample carries 300,000 to 350,000 distinct CDR3 sequences, around 22% recorded once. Remarks on this clonotype: Its cognate antigen is unknown.

The trim removed 3 bases at V and 6 bases at J, leaving 10 bases unmatched. Germline CDR1 DFQATT, CDR2 SNEGSKA (reference sequence). The CDR3 loop spans 16 amino acids. The genes are TRBV20-1 and TRBJ2-3; TRBD2 agrees at 12 bases. This clonotype originated in a man aged 50 to 69 who received an inactivated influenza vaccine. Sequenced here: PBMCs from blood, sampled less than 22 months after vaccination. The CDR3 reads CSARGRLAGVGDTQYF. The CDR3 DNA is TGCAGTGCTAGGGGGCGACTAGCGGGAGTTGGGGATACGCAGTATTTT.